These T cell receptor beta chains were read from a single sample in a study of spatial heterogeneity in lung cancer. TCRdb re-called the 5' RACE reads through MiXCR, storing one row per CDR3 protein. The repertoire has about 92,000 distinct CDR3 sequences, 10% to 15% of them found once; the top ten carry about two fifths. Sample: PBMCs, taken at surgery. Receptors were obtained from a male donor with early-stage non-small cell lung cancer. CDR3s leave out the opening cysteine and the closing phenylalanine or tryptophan. Clone sizes are given selectively: once, few, many, or a class where the clone is expanded.

TRBJ1-5 | TRBV6-5 | many | ASSSGGGSNQPQH
TRBJ2-7 | TRBV7-9 | . | ASSTEGGSSPYEQY
TRBJ2-7 | TRBV27 | many | ASSPTGGPYEQY
TRBJ2-1 | TRBV9 | many | ASSVGGSNYNEQF
TRBJ2-5 | TRBV20-1 | few | SARDGEVWEETQY
TRBJ2-7 | TRBV20-1 | . | SAAGQEGYHEQY
TRBJ2-6 | TRBV19 | few | ASRIWGSGANVLT
TRBJ1-1 | TRBV23-1 | . | ARRSLQGVTDTEAF
TRBJ2-5 | TRBV4-2 | few | ASSQLAGESPRTQY
TRBJ1-3 | TRBV7-2 | few | ASSLFNTIY
TRBJ2-2 | TRBV9 | . | ASSVSLSHTGELF
TRBJ2-7 | TRBV20-1 | . | SASPSTYEQY
TRBJ2-2 | TRBV11-3 | few | ASGSAGDAGELF
TRBJ2-1 | TRBV7-3 | . | ASRPGTSGFPSYNEQF
TRBJ2-7 | TRBV11-2 | few | ASSLGTSATVQQY
TRBJ2-7 | TRBV6-2/TRBV6-3 | . | ASRTGTGYEQY
TRBJ2-5 | TRBV24-1 | . | ATSDSSGYQETQY
TRBJ2-3 | TRBV27 | . | ASRPRLATDTQY
TRBJ1-1 | TRBV6-2/TRBV6-3 | few | ASTGSHGTGKTAEAF
TRBJ1-2 | TRBV7-2 | many | ASSLAGSYGYT
TRBJ2-3 | TRBV6-2/TRBV6-3 | . | ASSLKLRQGPGTDTQY
TRBJ2-7 | TRBV13 | . | ASSLKGAYEQY
TRBJ1-1 | TRBV5-5 | . | ASSLTPGQGATEAF
TRBJ2-1 | TRBV29-1 | . | SASESSYNEQF
TRBJ1-5 | TRBV7-2 | . | ASSSRDNQPQH
TRBJ2-3 | TRBV12-3/TRBV12-4 | many | ASSEDGLATDTQY
TRBJ1-1 | TRBV9 | . | ASSRGDRASTEAF
TRBJ1-5 | TRBV12-3/TRBV12-4 | . | ASRDRVQPQH
TRBJ2-1 | TRBV10-1 | many | ASSESASSYNEQF
TRBJ2-7 | TRBV7-2 | . | ASSLAGGPSYYEQY
TRBJ1-4 | TRBV4-1 | few | ASSQVGGIGEKLF
TRBJ1-2 | TRBV20-1 | few | SAIAGARGGYT
TRBJ2-7 | TRBV20-1 | few | SARAAGRGDKYEQY
TRBJ1-5 | TRBV28 | few | ASSSPAGASNQPQH
TRBJ2-7 | TRBV30 | many | AWRRAPGREQY
TRBJ2-2 | TRBV9 | few | ASSSPFGGAGELF
TRBJ2-5 | TRBV12-3/TRBV12-4 | . | ASSLGTVETQY
TRBJ2-2 | TRBV29-1 | few | SAADGELF
TRBJ2-1 | TRBV19 | . | ASTPGDSYNEQF
TRBJ1-6 | TRBV11-3 | few | ASSLLVKDLYSPSYNSPLH
TRBJ2-7 | TRBV11-2 | . | ASSQGLAGGNEQY
TRBJ1-6 | TRBV6-2/TRBV6-3 | . | ASSSLGGESPLH
TRBJ1-4 | TRBV5-6 | once | ASSLVPGGGEKLF
TRBJ1-4 | TRBV6-5 | few | ASSMTQTGSFNEKLF
TRBJ2-5 | TRBV29-1 | few | SVAQAGTEQETQH
TRBJ1-2 | TRBV4-1 | many | ASSAQGDLWSYT
TRBJ2-1 | TRBV12-5 | . | ASGIQGMNEQF
TRBJ2-1 | TRBV5-1 | . | ASSPGGTYNEQF
TRBJ1-1 | TRBV28 | many | ASSLRNRPGRPNTEAF
TRBJ2-3 | TRBV29-1 | many | SVDERQGKGTDTQY
TRBJ2-3 | TRBV7-9 | . | AGDGKRNTQY
TRBJ2-6 | TRBV7-3 | few | ASSPSTGSGANVLT
TRBJ2-3 | TRBV29-1 | many | SVEDQLAGTDTQY
TRBJ1-6 | TRBV3-1 | many | ASSQGQGTRSYNSPLH
TRBJ2-1 | TRBV7-9 | . | ASSPTGALNNEQF
TRBJ2-6 | TRBV9 | . | ASSVRDIRSGANVLT
TRBJ2-1 | TRBV5-1 | . | ASSPSGRSNEQF
TRBJ2-2 | TRBV7-2 | few | ASSLAAGAVRELF
TRBJ1-1 | TRBV5-6 | . | ASSFLMNTEAF
TRBJ2-1 | TRBV7-9 | . | ASSLVSGVEQF